The sequence of this T cell receptor (beta chain) was determined in a study of blood T cell repertoires in COVID-19. CDR1 MNHEY and CDR2 SVGEGT come from the germline V gene. The V end was cut by 2 bases, the J end by 8 bases, with 16 bases between. The CDR3 covers 15 residues. Clones were sequenced by immunoSEQ multiplex PCR, and TCRdb holds only the in-frame ones, with some missing. The profile shows 200,000 to 300,000 clones, 81% of them singletons. The sequenced sample consisted of peripheral blood. The V and J genes are TRBV6-2 or TRBV6-3 and TRBJ2-1, with D perhaps TRBD2 (5 bases). This TCR was recovered from an elderly woman with COVID-19, enrolled during active disease. The CDR3 region has the DNA TGTGCCAGCAGTTACATCCCCCGGGCGGACTATGAGCAGTTCTTC. Amino acids: CASSYIPRADYEQFF.